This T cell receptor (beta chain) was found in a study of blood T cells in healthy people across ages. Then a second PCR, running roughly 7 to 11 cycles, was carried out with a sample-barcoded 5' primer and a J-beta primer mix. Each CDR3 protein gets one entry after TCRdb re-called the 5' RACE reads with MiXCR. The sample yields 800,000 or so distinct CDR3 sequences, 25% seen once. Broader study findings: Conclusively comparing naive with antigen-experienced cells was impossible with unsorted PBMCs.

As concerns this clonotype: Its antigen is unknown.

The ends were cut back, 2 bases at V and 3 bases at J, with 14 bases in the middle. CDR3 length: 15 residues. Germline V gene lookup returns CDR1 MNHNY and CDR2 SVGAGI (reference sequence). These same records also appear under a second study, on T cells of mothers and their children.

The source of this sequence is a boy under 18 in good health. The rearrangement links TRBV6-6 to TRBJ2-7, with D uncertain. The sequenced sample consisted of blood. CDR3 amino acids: CASSYPPSGDYEQYF. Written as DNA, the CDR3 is TGTGCCAGCAGTTACCCTCCGTCTGGGGACTACGAGCAGTACTTC.